This T cell receptor beta chain was profiled in a study of beta chain features in type 1 diabetes. Study observations and caveats: Insertion counts at VDJ junctions were lower in type 1 diabetes patients, who also showed more deletions there. Significant though moderate, a shortening of TCRB CDR3s appeared in all four CD4+ subsets of Type 1 diabetes patients. The question left open here concerned HLA type influencing TCRB rearrangement.

Donors contributed one heparinised blood draw apiece, averaging roughly 0.12 L. Each sorted fraction was over 95% pure. Deletions cut 0 bases from V and 3 bases from J, with 5 bases between. Germline V lookup: CDR1 SGDLS, CDR2 YYNGEE. The CDR3 has 13 residues. Comment on this clone: Its antigen is currently unknown. The sample carries other DNA sequences with the same CDR3.

cDNA synthesis used the whole RNA isolate, giving expressed TCRB sequences. Assay used: immunoSEQ multiplex PCR; TCRdb lists only in-frame clones, some missing. The sample lists 680,000 or so clones, around 15% occurring once. This TCR derives from a man aged 18-30 years with type 1 diabetes. The V gene is TRBV9, the J gene TRBJ2-3, with unresolved D. The sample comprised naive CD4+ T cells from blood. This chain's CDR3 is CASSVGVTDTQYF. The CDR3 DNA follows: TGTGCCAGCAGCGTAGGGGTTACAGATACGCAGTATTTT.